A selection of T cell receptor beta chains follows, all from one sample in a study of blood T cell repertoires in COVID-19. Produced via immunoSEQ multiplex PCR; TCRdb's table is partial and in-frame only. Of tens of thousands of clones in the sample, approximately 90% were seen once. Sequenced sample: peripheral blood. The receptors come from a human donor in a cohort sampled during active COVID-19. CDR3s include the opening cysteine and the closing phenylalanine or tryptophan. The order of the fields is J gene, V gene, clone size, D gene, CDR3 DNA, CDR3 protein. D genes are given only for firm matches. Rows may omit the clone size; those that give it use once, few, many or a size class.

>TRBJ2-7|TRBV5-1|NA|NA
TGCGCCAGCAGCTTGGGTCCCAGTGCCTACGAGCAGTACTTC
CASSLGPSAYEQYF
>TRBJ1-2|TRBV20-1|NA|NA
TGCAGTGCTAGAGCGGGCTATGGCTACACCTTC
CSARAGYGYTF
>TRBJ2-2|TRBV18|NA|TRBD1
TGTGCCAGCAGGGGACAGGGAGTGGAGCTGTTTTTT
CASRGQGVELFF
>TRBJ2-5|TRBV5-1|NA|NA
TGCGCCAGCAGCTTACTGCTGGTCGCGAGAGAGACCCAGTACTTC
CASSLLLVARETQYF
>TRBJ2-3|TRBV4-3|NA|NA
TGCGCCAGCAGCCAAGCTGCGGGGGCCGGGGATACGCAGTATTTT
CASSQAAGAGDTQYF
>TRBJ1-2|TRBV28|NA|TRBD1
TGTGCCAGCAGTTTGGGACAGTTCTATGGCTACACCTTC
CASSLGQFYGYTF
>TRBJ2-1|TRBV6-5|NA|NA
TGTGCCAGCACCCCTAGTGGGGGGGCCAATGAGCAGTTCTTC
CASTPSGGANEQFF
>TRBJ1-1|TRBV6-6|once|TRBD1
TGTGCCAGCAGTCCTACGAGGGGGCTGAACACTGAAGCTTTCTTT
CASSPTRGLNTEAFF
>TRBJ2-7|TRBV18|once|TRBD1
TGTGCCAGCTCGCAGGACAGGGGGCTCTACGAGCAGTACTTC
CASSQDRGLYEQYF
>TRBJ1-1|TRBV5-1|NA|NA
TGCGCCAGCAGCTTGGCCGAGGCAGACACTGAAGCTTTCTTT
CASSLAEADTEAFF
>TRBJ2-3|TRBV19|NA|TRBD1
TGTGCCAGTAGTATAGGACAGGGGCACACAGATACGCAGTATTTT
CASSIGQGHTDTQYF
>TRBJ1-1|TRBV14|NA|TRBD1
TGTGCCAGCAGCCAAGTCGGACAGGGGGCGGGCACTGAAGCTTTCTTT
CASSQVGQGAGTEAFF
>TRBJ2-7|TRBV14|NA|TRBD1
TGTGCCAGCAGCCAAGGAGCAGGGGGATACGAGCAGTACTTC
CASSQGAGGYEQYF
>TRBJ1-1|TRBV30|NA|NA
TGTGCCTGGAGTGTACTGCCCAACTCGGTAGCTTTCTTT
CAWSVLPNSVAFF
>TRBJ2-7|TRBV4-1|NA|TRBD2
TGCGCCAGCAGCCAAGCTAGCGGGATCTACGAGCAGTACTTC
CASSQASGIYEQYF
>TRBJ2-3|TRBV6-5|NA|TRBD2
TGTGCCAGCAGTTTATTAGCGGGAGGATCAGATACGCAGTATTTT
CASSLLAGGSDTQYF
>TRBJ1-5|TRBV6-1|NA|NA
TGTGCCAGCAGTGAAGCGGGCAGGGGTCAGCCCCAGCATTTT
CASSEAGRGQPQHF
>TRBJ1-2|TRBV15|NA|NA
TGTGCCACCAGCAGAGATCCCCAGGGGAAGGATGGCTACACCTTC
CATSRDPQGKDGYTF
>TRBJ2-3|TRBV7-3|NA|NA
TGTGCCAGCAGCCTCTTGGCCAACACAGATACGCAGTATTTT
CASSLLANTDTQYF
>TRBJ2-5|TRBV6-2/TRBV6-3|NA|NA
TGTGCCAGCAGTTTCCAGGTACCGCAAGAGACCCAGTACTTC
CASSFQVPQETQYF
>TRBJ1-1|TRBV11-2|NA|NA
TGTGCCAGCAGCTACAGGGCCAACACTGAAGCTTTCTTT
CASSYRANTEAFF
>TRBJ1-6|TRBV10-2|NA|NA
TGCGCCAGCAGTGAGGGCGGCGGTAATTCACCCCTCCACTTT
CASSEGGGNSPLHF
>TRBJ2-7|TRBV5-1|NA|TRBD2
TGCGCCAGCAGCCCGGCCGGTAGCGGGAGTTACGAGCAGTACTTC
CASSPAGSGSYEQYF
>TRBJ2-1|TRBV4-3|NA|NA
TGCGCCAGCAGCCAGGGGACTGGATTCGATGAGCAGTTCTTC
CASSQGTGFDEQFF
>TRBJ2-2|TRBV27|NA|TRBD1
TGTGCCAGCAGTTTAACGGACAGGGCGAGCGGGGAGCTGTTTTTT
CASSLTDRASGELFF
>TRBJ2-7|TRBV6-5|NA|TRBD1
TGTGCCAGCAGTTACCGGGACAGGGAAGCCTACGAGCAGTACTTC
CASSYRDREAYEQYF
>TRBJ1-6|TRBV6-4|NA|TRBD1
TGTGCCAGCAGTGAGACAGGGCTCAATTCACCCCTCCACTTT
CASSETGLNSPLHF
>TRBJ1-6|TRBV6-4|NA|TRBD1
TGTGCCAGCAGTGACTCGTCAGGGGGCAATTCACCCCTCCACTTT
CASSDSSGGNSPLHF
>TRBJ2-3|TRBV5-4|NA|NA
TGTGCCAGCACCCCAACGCAGGGGATCACAGATACGCAGTATTTT
CASTPTQGITDTQYF
>TRBJ1-1|TRBV7-2|once|NA
TGTGCCAGCAGCTTAGCGTTTGGAGGTTGGACTGAAGCTTTCTTT
CASSLAFGGWTEAFF
>TRBJ1-3|TRBV6-5|NA|TRBD1
TGTGCCAGCAAAAGGACAGGGGGCTCTGGAAACACCATATATTTT
CASKRTGGSGNTIYF
>TRBJ1-6|TRBV4-1|NA|NA
TGCGCCAGCAGCCAAGATAGTTTTGGGCGGACTACCTCCTATAATTCACCCCTCCACTTT
CASSQDSFGRTTSYNSPLHF
>TRBJ2-1|TRBV5-1|once|NA
TGCGCCAGCACCGACACGAGCTCCTACAATGAGCAGTTCTTC
CASTDTSSYNEQFF
>TRBJ1-6|TRBV28|NA|NA
TGTGCCAGCAGTTTAGAGGCGGGGCTTAATTCACCCCTCCACTTT
CASSLEAGLNSPLHF
>TRBJ2-7|TRBV3-1/TRBV3-2|NA|NA
TGTGCCAGCAGCCAAGGGCCGGGGTGGCACTTC
CASSQGPGWHF
>TRBJ1-5|TRBV20-1|NA|TRBD1
TGCAGTGCTAGTTTAGAACAGGGGCGGAACAATCAGCCCCAGCATTTT
CSASLEQGRNNQPQHF